A selection of T cell receptor beta chains follows, all from one sample in a study of a mutant IDH1 vaccine in newly diagnosed glioma. These receptors have no known antigen. Repertoires were generated with immunoSEQ multiplex PCR, while TCRdb's copy carries only in-frame clones and drops some. Of about 50,000 clones in the sample, around 80% were seen once. The sequencing here drew on PBMCs, taken from a glioma patient whose treatment included an IDH1 peptide vaccine. Receptor source: a man aged 40-55 years with glioma. Each CDR3 is given with its conserved first and last residue. A D gene is named only where the DNA matches it firmly. Part of the rows lack a size; the others show once, few, many or a class for expanded clones.

DNA: TGTGCCAGCAGCGCCGGGACAGTATACAATGAGCAGTTCTTC
CDR3: CASSAGTVYNEQFF
size: once
D: TRBD1
V: TRBV5-6
length: 14
J: TRBJ2-1

DNA: TGTGCCAGCAGCTTATTGTCGGGGCAGACCACTGAAGCTTTCTTT
CDR3: CASSLLSGQTTEAFF
size: .
D: .
V: TRBV7-9
length: 15
J: TRBJ1-1

DNA: TGTGCCAGCAGCCCGGCAGGGGGCGGGTATGGCTACACCTTC
CDR3: CASSPAGGGYGYTF
size: .
D: TRBD1
V: TRBV5-6
length: 14
J: TRBJ1-2

DNA: TGTGCCAGCAGCGTAGGTACAGGAGACTCCTACGAGCAGTACTTC
CDR3: CASSVGTGDSYEQYF
size: .
D: .
V: TRBV9
length: 15
J: TRBJ2-7

DNA: TGCAGCATAGCATCAGGGGGTCGGTACAATGAGCAGTTCTTC
CDR3: CSIASGGRYNEQFF
size: .
D: TRBD1
V: TRBV29-1
length: 14
J: TRBJ2-1

DNA: TGTGCCACCCGTATCGTCCAGGGAGGGGATGAGCAGTTCTTC
CDR3: CATRIVQGGDEQFF
size: .
D: TRBD2
V: TRBV19
length: 14
J: TRBJ2-1

DNA: TGTGCCAGCAGCTTAGTACTAAACACCGGGGAGCTGTTTTTT
CDR3: CASSLVLNTGELFF
size: once
D: .
V: TRBV11-2
length: 14
J: TRBJ2-2

DNA: TGTGCCAGCAGTCCGTCCTCTCAAGGGTATGGCTACACCTTC
CDR3: CASSPSSQGYGYTF
size: .
D: .
V: TRBV27
length: 14
J: TRBJ1-2

DNA: TGCGCCAGCAGCCATATGGACACCGGGGAGCTGTTTTTT
CDR3: CASSHMDTGELFF
size: .
D: .
V: TRBV4-3
length: 13
J: TRBJ2-2

DNA: TGTGCCAGCAGCTTGGAACGAGTAAATGGCTACACCTTC
CDR3: CASSLERVNGYTF
size: .
D: .
V: TRBV5-8
length: 13
J: TRBJ1-2

DNA: TGTGCCAGCAGCTTGGATCAGGGACCCTACGAGCAGTACTTC
CDR3: CASSLDQGPYEQYF
size: .
D: .
V: TRBV5-4
length: 14
J: TRBJ2-7

DNA: TGTGCCAGCAGTTTATGGGGAGTCACCTCGGGAAATCAGCCCCAGCATTTT
CDR3: CASSLWGVTSGNQPQHF
size: .
D: .
V: TRBV27
length: 17
J: TRBJ1-5

DNA: TGTGCCAGCCGTAACAGGGAGAACTATGGCTACACCTTC
CDR3: CASRNRENYGYTF
size: .
D: .
V: TRBV9
length: 13
J: TRBJ1-2

DNA: TGCGCCAGCAGCCAAGCAGGGACAGGCCCCTACAATGAGCAGTTCTTC
CDR3: CASSQAGTGPYNEQFF
size: .
D: TRBD1
V: TRBV4-1
length: 16
J: TRBJ2-1

DNA: TGTGCCAGCTCCCCTAGCGCTAGCACAGATACGCAGTATTTT
CDR3: CASSPSASTDTQYF
size: few
D: .
V: TRBV6-1
length: 14
J: TRBJ2-3

DNA: TGTGCCAGCAGCGTCGGCAGTTCCACAGATACGCAGTATTTT
CDR3: CASSVGSSTDTQYF
size: .
D: .
V: TRBV9
length: 14
J: TRBJ2-3

DNA: TGTGCCAGCAGCGTAGCAGGGGGAGGCTATGGCTACACCTTC
CDR3: CASSVAGGGYGYTF
size: few
D: TRBD1
V: TRBV9
length: 14
J: TRBJ1-2